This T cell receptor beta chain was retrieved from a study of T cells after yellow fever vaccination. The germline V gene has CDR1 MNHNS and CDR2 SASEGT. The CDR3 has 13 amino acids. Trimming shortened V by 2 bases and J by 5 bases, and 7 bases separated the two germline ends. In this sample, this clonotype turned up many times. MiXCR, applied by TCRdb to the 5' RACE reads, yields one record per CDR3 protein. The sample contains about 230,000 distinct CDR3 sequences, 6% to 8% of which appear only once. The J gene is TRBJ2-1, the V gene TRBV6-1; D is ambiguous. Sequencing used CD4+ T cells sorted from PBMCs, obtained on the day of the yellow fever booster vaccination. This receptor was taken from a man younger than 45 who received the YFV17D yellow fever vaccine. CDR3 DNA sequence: TGTGCCAGCAGTGAAACGGCCAACAATGAGCAGTTCTTC. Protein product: CASSETANNEQFF.